The 31 T cell receptor beta chains presented below share a single source sample, sequenced in a study of control samples from healthy donors and cancer patients. Using immunoSEQ multiplex PCR, the repertoire was profiled, and TCRdb retains in-frame clones only, with some absent. The sample lists some 140,000 clones, around 96% occurring once. The sequenced sample consisted of blood. The receptors originated from a man aged 40-49 years in good health.

This chain connects TRBV7-3 to TRBJ1-6, with 9 bases lining up with TRBD1. V gave up 5 bases and J gave up 9 bases; unmatched junction bases: 5. This CDR3 is 14 amino acids long. Germline-derived CDR1 and CDR2 are SGHTA and FQGTGA. The CDR3 is CASSPTGGGSPLHF. The DNA of the CDR3 is TGTGCCAGCAGCCCAACAGGGGGCGGTTCACCCCTCCACTTT.

The chain recombines TRBV27 with TRBJ1-1; D possibly corresponds to TRBD1 (5 bases). The length of the CDR3 is 13 residues. V shed 4 bases and J shed 0 bases, with 6 bases lying between them. CDR1 is MNHEY, CDR2 SMNVEV, per germline (reference sequence). The CDR3 sequence: CASSWDLNTEAFF. The CDR3 coding sequence is TGTGCCAGCAGTTGGGACCTGAACACTGAAGCTTTCTTT.

This sequence joins TRBV4-1 and TRBJ2-5; the match to TRBD1 covers 7 bases. This CDR3 is built from 14 residues. The germline CDR1 and CDR2 sequences are MGHRA and YSYEKL. Trimming removed 0 bases from V and 5 bases from J; junction bases left unmatched: 3. DNA for the CDR3: TGCGCCAGCAGCCAAGAGAGGGGGCACGAGACCCAGTACTTC. Its translation: CASSQERGHETQYF.

The rearrangement uses TRBV5-1 and TRBJ1-4; D is unclear. Germline-derived CDR1 and CDR2 are SGHRS and YFSETQ. This CDR3 has 16 residues. The V and J ends lost 4 bases and 0 bases respectively, with 13 bases between them. The CDR3 sequence: CASSAGKPATNEKLFF. The CDR3 bases are TGCGCCAGCAGCGCCGGGAAACCCGCAACTAATGAAAAACTGTTTTTT.

This clone showed up just once. This chain joins TRBV5-4 and TRBJ2-3, with D possibly matching TRBD2 (6 bases). This CDR3 spans 14 amino acids. In germline, CDR1 is SGHNT, CDR2 YYREEE (reference sequence). Trimming stripped 4 bases from V and 1 base from J, with 10 bases between. CDR3 sequence reads: CASSRRGGTDTQYF. DNA of the CDR3: TGTGCCAGCAGCAGGCGCGGGGGCACAGATACGCAGTATTTT.

Points on this clone: The junction does not match germline at one end; this may be a read error. This sequence joins TRBV10-3 and TRBJ1-5, with D possibly matching TRBD1 (6 bases). The CDR3 is made up of 17 amino acids. The V gene's germline CDR1 is ENHRY and CDR2 SYGVKD. This CDR3 reads CAISELGAGISNQPRHF. CDR3 bases: TGTGCCATCAGTGAGTTGGGGGCAGGGATTAGCAATCAGCCCCGGCATTTT.

The chain carries TRBV9 and TRBJ2-7, with D unresolved. The CDR3 totals 13 residues. Germline V gives CDR1 SGDLS, CDR2 YYNGEE. V lost 2 bases and J lost 3, with 9 bases in between. In DNA, the CDR3 is TGTGCCAGCAGCGTGTCCCCGCACTACGAGCAGTACTTC. This gives the protein CASSVSPHYEQYF.

V and J are TRBV28 and TRBJ1-5; D might be TRBD1 (5 bases). Per germline, CDR1 MDHEN and CDR2 SYDVKM. This CDR3 contains 15 residues. Trimming removed 5 bases at V and 6 bases at J, with 17 bases between. The CDR3, as DNA: TGTGCCAGCAGTCGGGGCGTTCAGGTAGGTCAGCCCCAGCATTTT. This translates into CASSRGVQVGQPQHF.

V gene TRBV6-2 or TRBV6-3 combines with J gene TRBJ2-1; the match to TRBD2 covers 11 bases. J lost 0 bases, V lost 2 bases, and 9 bases had no gene match. This CDR3 has 19 residues. Germline CDR1 is MNHEY and CDR2 is SVGEGT. The CDR3 region is CASSYVLGLAASSYNEQFF. The CDR3 DNA sequence: TGTGCCAGCAGTTACGTTTTGGGACTAGCGGCCAGCTCCTACAATGAGCAGTTCTTC.

The chain links TRBV3-1 (or the pseudogene TRBV3-2) to TRBJ2-6, with D possibly TRBD1 on 6 matching bases. CDR3 length: 16 amino acids. Deletions cut 10 bases from V and 3 bases from J, with 19 bases between. Germline CDR1 reads LGHDT; CDR2 reads YNNKEL (reference sequence). CDR3 nucleotide sequence: TGTGCCACTACTCCACAGGGTTTGGGTGGGGCCAACGTCCTGACTTTC. The encoded protein is CATTPQGLGGANVLTF.

The genes are TRBV7-8 and TRBJ1-5, with D perhaps TRBD1 (5 bases). V dropped 1 base and J dropped 2 bases, with 9 bases sitting between them. The CDR3 has 15 amino acids. Germline CDR1 and CDR2: SGHVS and FQNEAQ. The CDR3 here is CASSLGGGGNQPQHF. The CDR3, as DNA: TGTGCCAGCAGCTTAGGGGGGGGTGGCAATCAGCCCCAGCATTTT.

The J gene is TRBJ2-4, the V gene TRBV4-3, with D possibly TRBD1 on 5 matching bases. CDR1 is LGHNA and CDR2 is YSLEER in the germline V gene. This CDR3 spans 16 amino acids. Trimming cost V 0 bases and J 0 bases, with 9 bases left between them. In DNA form, the CDR3 reads TGCGCCAGCAGCCAAGAACTGGGGCTAGCCAAAAACATTCAGTACTTC. Its protein is CASSQELGLAKNIQYF.

V is TRBV10-1 and J is TRBJ1-1, with unresolved D. The CDR3 totals 14 residues. Trimming shortened V by 4 bases and J by 1 base, and 10 bases separated the two germline ends. CDR1 and CDR2 (germline): WNHNN, SYGVQD (reference sequence). CDR3 amino acids: CASSVPHGNTEAFF. Here the CDR3 DNA reads TGCGCCAGCAGTGTCCCACATGGGAACACTGAAGCTTTCTTT.

CDR3 sequence: CASSSKGAQGFNNSPLHF. DNA of the CDR3: TGTGCCAGCAGCTCAAAGGGAGCACAGGGATTCAATAATTCACCCCTCCACTTT. The V call is TRBV4-2, the J call TRBJ1-6, with a weak D call TRBD1 (6 bases). With 5 bases removed from V and 5 bases from J, the gap between germline ends came to 22 bases. In germline, CDR1 is LGHNA, CDR2 YNFKEQ. The CDR3 consists of 18 residues.

This clone was counted once. The chain carries TRBV2 and TRBJ1-4; D possibly corresponds to TRBD1 (6 bases). CDR3 length: 16 residues. The germline V gene encodes CDR1 SNHLY and CDR2 FYNNEI. The V and J ends lost 1 base and 6 bases respectively, with 15 bases between them. For the CDR3, the DNA is TGTGCCAGCAGTGAAGTGAGGACAGCCCAGGATGAAAAACTGTTTTTT. It specifies CASSEVRTAQDEKLFF. Full variable domain (rest looked up from reference TRBV2 and TRBJ1-4): EPEVTQTPSHQVTQMGQEVILRCVPISNHLYFYWYRQILGQKVEFLVSFYNNEISEKSEIFDDQFSVERPDGSNFTLKIRSTKLEDSAMYFCASSEVRTAQDEKLFFGSGTQLSVL.

The chain combines TRBV19 with TRBJ1-1; no firm D call. The CDR3 spans 10 residues. The germline V gene encodes CDR1 LNHDA and CDR2 SQIVND (reference sequence). V lost 9 bases and J lost 3, with 5 bases in between. The chain's CDR3 is CASRDTEAFF. DNA for the CDR3: TGTGCCAGCCGGGACACTGAAGCTTTCTTT.

The chain carries TRBV11-2 and TRBJ2-7; D is ambiguous. There are 13 residues in the CDR3. Germline CDR1 is SGHAT and CDR2 is FQNNGV. V lost 3 bases and J 0 bases, leaving 6 bases between the germline ends. The CDR3 DNA is TGTGCCAGCAGCTTGAGCCGCTCCTACGAGCAGTACTTC. As protein: CASSLSRSYEQYF.

The V gene is TRBV7-2, the J gene TRBJ2-1; D not certain. The CDR3 consists of 15 residues. Trimming cost V 10 bases and J 0 bases, with 16 bases left between them. Germline assignment: CDR1 SGHTA and CDR2 FQGNSA. CDR3 protein: CATTEKMGSYNEQFF. The CDR3 DNA sequence: TGTGCCACCACGGAGAAGATGGGCTCCTACAATGAGCAGTTCTTC.

The genes are TRBV3-1 (or the pseudogene TRBV3-2) and TRBJ2-5, with 10 bases matching TRBD2. Germline V lookup: CDR1 LGHDT, CDR2 YNNKEL (reference sequence). The CDR3 spans 19 residues. Trimming took 1 base from V and 13 from J; bases not matched to a gene: 24. The CDR3 is CASSQGAKLAGPQFNGRYF. The CDR3 DNA reads as TGTGCCAGCAGCCAAGGGGCCAAACTAGCGGGGCCCCAATTCAATGGTCGGTACTTC.

The chain uses TRBV5-1 and TRBJ1-1, with D possibly matching TRBD1 (6 bases). Germline V lookup: CDR1 SGHRS, CDR2 YFSETQ. The V and J ends lost 5 bases and 2 bases respectively, with 13 bases between them. The CDR3 has 14 residues. The CDR3 reads CASRPDSSNTEAFF. CDR3 DNA: TGCGCCAGCAGGCCGGACAGTTCTAACACTGAAGCTTTCTTT. Complete variable domain (other parts from reference TRBV5-1 and TRBJ1-1): KAGVTQTPRYLIKTRGQQVTLSCSPISGHRSVSWYQQTPGQGLQFLFEYFSETQRNKGNFPGRFSGRQFSNSRSEMNVSTLELGDSALYLCASRPDSSNTEAFFGQGTRLTVV.

V usage is TRBV28 and J usage is TRBJ1-2; no clear D gene. The CDR3 totals 15 residues. Deletions cut 8 bases from V and 7 bases from J, with 23 bases between. Germline V CDR1 and CDR2: MDHEN, SYDVKM. CDR3 in DNA: TGTGCCAGCGCCCCGTCCGGATATGTCTATCTTGGCTACACCTTC. Its translation: CASAPSGYVYLGYTF.

The table lists this clone with a few counts. The CDR3 DNA reads as TGTGCCAGCAGCTCCCAAGGGGGGGGCTCTGGAAACACCATATATTTT. Its translation is CASSSQGGGSGNTIYF. This chain connects TRBV7-9 to TRBJ1-3; tentatively, D is TRBD1 (6 bases). Looked up from germline, CDR1 is SEHNR and CDR2 is FQNEAQ (reference sequence). The CDR3 is made up of 16 amino acids. V was clipped by 4 bases and J by 0 bases, with 13 bases between them.

The chain recombines TRBV6-2 or TRBV6-3 with TRBJ1-1, with D hard to call. Germline V CDR1 and CDR2: MNHEY, SVGEGT. The CDR3 loop spans 13 amino acids. V lost 5 bases to trimming and J lost 4 bases, with 11 bases between them. This CDR3 reads CASSHDGRTEAFF. CDR3 coding DNA: TGTGCCAGCAGTCACGACGGACGCACTGAAGCTTTCTTT.

V usage is TRBV28 and J usage is TRBJ1-1; D might be TRBD1 (5 bases). The V end lost 3 bases, the J end lost 4 bases, and 12 bases lay between the germline ends. Germline V lookup: CDR1 MDHEN, CDR2 SYDVKM. The CDR3 extends over 14 amino acids. CDR3 in DNA: TGTGCCAGCAGTTTTAGGCCGGGGGGCACTGAAGCTTTCTTT. It encodes CASSFRPGGTEAFF.

This chain uses TRBV9 with TRBJ1-5, with TRBD1 identical over 9 bases. The CDR3 is made up of 16 amino acids. The junction had 7 bases not matched to a gene; V was cut back by 0 bases and J by 6 bases. In germline, CDR1 is SGDLS, CDR2 YYNGEE. The DNA of the CDR3 is TGTGCCAGCAGCGTAGCAACAGGGGGCGCGTGTCAGCCCCAGCATTTT. It yields the protein CASSVATGGACQPQHF.

J is TRBJ1-2 and V is TRBV4-1; possible D gene TRBD1, 6 bases. The CDR3 covers 17 residues. V was trimmed by 1 base and J by 2 bases, leaving 17 bases between them. The germline V gene has CDR1 MGHRA and CDR2 YSYEKL. DNA for the CDR3: TGCGCCAGCAGCCAAGCACCAACAGGGATATTAAACTATGGCTACACCTTC. Translating gives CASSQAPTGILNYGYTF.

This chain uses TRBV2 with TRBJ2-3; either TRBD1 or TRBD2 may supply D (5 bases each). Germline lookup yields CDR1 SNHLY and CDR2 FYNNEI. This CDR3 is 14 amino acids long. Trimming shortened V by 10 bases and J by 0 bases, and 14 bases separated the two germline ends. CDR3 DNA: TGTGCCACTCATTCGGGACGGAGCACAGATACGCAGTATTTT. It specifies CATHSGRSTDTQYF.

The chain employs TRBV11-2 and TRBJ2-1; 7 nucleotides agree with TRBD1. Germline V lookup: CDR1 SGHAT, CDR2 FQNNGV. The CDR3 has 16 residues. Germline trimming cut 5 bases from V and 2 bases from J; bases unmatched to any gene: 9. The CDR3 spells CASSRQGHPPYNEQFF. DNA for the CDR3: TGTGCCAGCAGCCGACAGGGACACCCACCCTACAATGAGCAGTTCTTC. Filled out from reference TRBV11-2 and TRBJ2-1, the complete variable domain reads EAGVAQSPRYKIIEKRQSVAFWCNPISGHATLYWYQQILGQGPKLLIQFQNNGVVDDSQLPKDRFSAERLKGVDSTLKIQPAKLEDSAVYLCASSRQGHPPYNEQFFGPGTRLTVL.

The chain carries TRBV11-2 and TRBJ1-2, with D tentatively TRBD1 (6 bases). The germline V gene encodes CDR1 SGHAT and CDR2 FQNNGV. The CDR3 consists of 16 residues. Trimming pared 6 bases from V and 2 bases from J, leaving 19 bases between. The CDR3 spells CASRVAGQKKNYGYTF. Here the CDR3 DNA reads TGTGCCAGCAGAGTAGCCGGACAGAAAAAAAACTATGGCTACACCTTC.

The chain uses TRBV6-5 and TRBJ1-2; the D gene is possibly TRBD1 (6 bases). CDR1 is MNHEY, CDR2 SVGAGI, per germline. This CDR3 comprises 13 residues. V was clipped by 2 bases and J by 6 bases, with 10 bases between them. The CDR3 nucleotides read TGTGCCAGCAGTTACGGGACACTTAATGGCTACACCTTC. Translating gives CASSYGTLNGYTF.

The CDR3 DNA sequence: TGTGCCAGCAGCCCACCGGGACTAGCGGGGGGGCTCGGAGATACGCAGTATTTT. It is translated as CASSPPGLAGGLGDTQYF. This chain connects TRBV7-2 to TRBJ2-3, with 16 positions matching TRBD2. V dropped 5 bases and J dropped 5; count of bases not matched to a gene: 10. There are 18 residues in the CDR3. The germline V gene has CDR1 SGHTA and CDR2 FQGNSA. The variable domain in full, with the rest retrieved from reference TRBV7-2 and TRBJ2-3, is GAGVSQSPSNKVTEKGKDVELRCDPISGHTALYWYRQSLGQGLEFLIYFQGNSAPDKSGLPSDRFSAERTGGSVSTLTIQRTQQEDSAVYLCASSPPGLAGGLGDTQYFGPGTRLTVL.